The 18 T cell receptor beta chains below all came from one sample that was sequenced in a study of glioma-infiltrating T cells after dendritic cell vaccination listed by TCRdb under 2016. Preparation of the library involved the immunoSEQ multiplex PCR assay. Sourced from immuneACCESS, this table was stored by TCRdb with only in-frame sequences that have V and J called. A share of the clones is absent; for the studies checked, an unresolved V gene accounts for under half, and the remainder has no known explanation. The sample data list roughly 85,000 clones, and 85% of these were observed just once. Of the sample, under 8.5% falls within the top ten clones. Reading the label with the study, this specimen's time point is: after dendritic cell vaccination, including at tumor progression/relapse. Source: blood, taken after dendritic cell vaccination. All receptors come from a human donor with glioblastoma.

A few counts support this clone. The chain combines TRBV7-9 with TRBJ2-5; TRBD2 is a possible D gene (6 bases). V lost 5 bases and J 1 base, leaving 14 bases between the germline ends. In germline, CDR1 is SEHNR, CDR2 FQNEAQ (reference sequence). This CDR3 has 15 residues. The CDR3 DNA sequence: TGTGCCAGCAGCGTCGTGGGGGGACTCCAAGAGACCCAGTACTTC. Translation gives CASSVVGGLQETQYF.

J is TRBJ1-2 and V is TRBV27; 7 bases line up with TRBD1. The CDR3 spans 14 residues. J was trimmed by 5 bases and V by 0 bases; bases with no gene match: 3. Per the germline V gene, CDR1 is MNHEY and CDR2 is SMNVEV (reference sequence). The CDR3 sequence: CASSLSTGRYGYTF. Here the CDR3 DNA reads TGTGCCAGCAGTTTATCGACAGGGAGATATGGCTACACCTTC.

J is TRBJ2-3 and V is TRBV4-2; TRBD1 aligns across 10 bases. Germline CDR1 is LGHNA and CDR2 is YNFKEQ. V lost 3 bases, J lost 0 bases, and 3 bases stayed unmatched. This CDR3 spans 16 amino acids. Written as DNA, the CDR3 is TGTGCCAGCAGCCAGGGACAGGGGCCTAGCACAGATACGCAGTATTTT. This sequence encodes CASSQGQGPSTDTQYF.

This clone was counted ten times or more. The chain links TRBV28 to TRBJ1-3, with 9 bases that match TRBD1. The CDR3 contains 15 residues. Germline CDR1 reads MDHEN; CDR2 reads SYDVKM. V trimming: 7 bases; J trimming: 0 bases; junction bases outside the gene matches: 4. The CDR3 protein is CASTTDRGSGNTIYF. The DNA of the CDR3 is TGTGCCAGCACCACGGACAGGGGCTCTGGAAACACCATATATTTT.

The chain has TRBV27 and TRBJ1-3; possibly TRBD1 for D (5 bases). Germline V CDR1 and CDR2: MNHEY, SMNVEV (reference sequence). V dropped 3 bases and J dropped 6 bases, with 9 bases sitting between them. The CDR3 runs 13 residues. This CDR3 is CASSFGGVNTIYF. As DNA, the CDR3 is TGTGCCAGCAGTTTTGGGGGGGTAAACACCATATATTTT.

The rearrangement joins TRBV5-1 to TRBJ1-2, with 10 positions matching TRBD1. The CDR3 spans 16 residues. The junction had 10 bases not matched to a gene; V was cut back by 4 bases and J by 4 bases. Per germline, CDR1 SGHRS and CDR2 YFSETQ. The CDR3 loop reads CASSPDGTGDSYGYTF. CDR3 bases: TGCGCCAGCAGCCCGGACGGGACAGGGGATTCCTATGGCTACACCTTC.

This clone came up once. V gene TRBV14 combines with J gene TRBJ1-3; the D is unclear. Germline lookup yields CDR1 SGHDN and CDR2 FVKESK. The CDR3 extends over 14 amino acids. Deletions cut 4 bases from V and 0 bases from J, with 7 bases between. The CDR3 is CASSPAGSGNTIYF. DNA for the CDR3: TGTGCCAGCAGCCCAGCGGGCTCTGGAAACACCATATATTTT.

The chain combines TRBV18 with TRBJ1-1; a weak D match, TRBD1 (5 bases). Germline assignment: CDR1 KGHSH and CDR2 LQKENI. The CDR3 is 15 amino acids. Trimming stripped 3 bases from V and 0 bases from J, with 11 bases between. The CDR3 sequence: CASSPREGMNTEAFF. The DNA of the CDR3 is TGTGCCAGCTCACCCCGGGAGGGGATGAACACTGAAGCTTTCTTT.

The chain joins TRBV28 to TRBJ1-2; no clear D gene. CDR1 MDHEN and CDR2 SYDVKM come from the germline V gene. The V gene lost 5 bases and the J gene lost 5 bases, with 15 bases spanning the gap. CDR3 length equals 14 residues. CDR3 region: CASSRPGSFYGYTF. The DNA for the CDR3 is TGTGCCAGCAGTAGGCCGGGTTCCTTTTATGGCTACACCTTC.

The rearrangement links TRBV10-2 to TRBJ2-6, with TRBD1 matching 7 bases. Per the germline V gene, CDR1 is WSHSY and CDR2 is SAAADI. CDR3 length: 17 amino acids. Trimming removed 6 bases from V and 0 bases from J; junction bases left unmatched: 8. CDR3 DNA sequence: TGCGCCAGCAGCTTGGTGGGACAGACCTCTGGGGCCAACGTCCTGACTTTC. Translation gives CASSLVGQTSGANVLTF.

V usage is TRBV27 and J usage is TRBJ2-1, with D possibly being TRBD2 (5 bases). The CDR3 loop spans 15 amino acids. Trimming removed 3 bases from V and 8 bases from J, with 17 bases in between. Germline V gene lookup returns CDR1 MNHEY and CDR2 SMNVEV (reference sequence). The CDR3 sequence: CASSLERSFLHEQFF. The CDR3 DNA reads as TGTGCCAGCAGTTTGGAGCGGTCCTTTCTCCATGAGCAGTTCTTC.

CDR3 sequence reads: CASSSPRGEPTEAFF. Here the CDR3 DNA reads TGTGCCAGCAGCTCCCCGCGGGGGGAGCCCACTGAAGCTTTCTTT. The rearrangement uses TRBV7-6 and TRBJ1-1; a possible D gene is TRBD1 (5 bases). From germline, CDR1 is SGHVS and CDR2 FNYEAQ. The CDR3 loop spans 15 amino acids. Trimming shortened V by 4 bases and J by 4 bases, and 16 bases separated the two germline ends.

This rearrangement joins TRBV11-2 to TRBJ2-6, with 10 bases that match TRBD2. The V and J ends lost 4 bases and 0 bases, in that order; junction bases with no gene match: 3. CDR3 length: 17 residues. The germline V gene has CDR1 SGHAT and CDR2 FQNNGV. The CDR3 DNA follows: TGTGCCAGCAGCTCGAGCGGGGGGGGCTCTGGGGCCAACGTCCTGACTTTC. Protein product: CASSSSGGGSGANVLTF.

The chain recombines TRBV19 with TRBJ2-3; D gene unclear. Germline loops: CDR1 LNHDA, CDR2 SQIVND (reference sequence). V lost 0 bases, J lost 0 bases, and 7 bases lay in between. There are 15 residues in the CDR3. DNA of the CDR3: TGTGCCAGTAGTATAGACCCCGGGAGCACAGATACGCAGTATTTT. This gives the protein CASSIDPGSTDTQYF. Looking up the rest from reference TRBV19 and TRBJ2-3 gives the full variable domain: DGGITQSPKYLFRKEGQNVTLSCEQNLNHDAMYWYRQDPGQGLRLIYYSQIVNDFQKGDIAEGYSVSREKKESFPLTVTSAQKNPTAFYLCASSIDPGSTDTQYFGPGTRLTVL.

The V and J genes are TRBV19 and TRBJ2-7, with D perhaps TRBD2 (6 bases). The CDR3 extends over 14 amino acids. Germline V gene lookup returns CDR1 LNHDA and CDR2 SQIVND (reference sequence). The germline V and J ends were trimmed by 10 bases and 8 bases, with 24 bases remaining between them. The CDR3 nucleotides read TGTGCCACGACCCCCGGAGGGGACCCCGGTCAGCAGTACTTC. Protein sequence: CATTPGGDPGQQYF.

This sequence joins TRBV18 and TRBJ2-7, with TRBD1 matching over 11 bases. The V segment lost 2 bases and the J segment 0 bases; nucleotides outside the gene matches: 3. CDR3 length equals 16 residues. Looked up from germline, CDR1 is KGHSH and CDR2 is LQKENI. The CDR3 loop is CASSPIGTGGSYEQYF. The CDR3, as DNA: TGTGCCAGCTCACCAATCGGGACAGGGGGCTCCTACGAGCAGTACTTC.

The rearrangement links TRBV27 to TRBJ1-1, with 7 bases that match TRBD1. From germline, CDR1 is MNHEY and CDR2 SMNVEV (reference sequence). V shed 6 bases and J 8 bases; nucleotides not matched to a gene: 9. The CDR3 contains 13 residues. The CDR3 sequence is CASRRSQTGEAFF. The CDR3 DNA reads as TGTGCCAGCAGGCGCAGCCAGACAGGGGAAGCTTTCTTT.

The rearrangement links TRBV11-2 to TRBJ2-5; 9 bases line up with TRBD2. Germline assignment: CDR1 SGHAT and CDR2 FQNNGV. This CDR3 is 17 amino acids long. J lost 6 bases, V lost 6 bases, and 17 bases had no gene match. CDR3 sequence (DNA): TGTGCCAGCAGGATAGCGTGGGCGGGAGGGCCGATGAAGACCCAGTACTTC. Its translation is CASRIAWAGGPMKTQYF. The whole variable domain, remainder taken from reference TRBV11-2 and TRBJ2-5, is EAGVAQSPRYKIIEKRQSVAFWCNPISGHATLYWYQQILGQGPKLLIQFQNNGVVDDSQLPKDRFSAERLKGVDSTLKIQPAKLEDSAVYLCASRIAWAGGPMKTQYFGPGTRLLVL.